Sequencing of this TCR beta chain was carried out in a study of Ad26.COV2.S vaccination and SARS-CoV-2 variants. The treatment was: some 20 received Ad26.COV2.S at low or high dose, single or two shots; about 5 received placebo; per-sample allocation not given. Sampling took place 63 days after the first vaccine or placebo injection. An adult aged 18-55 years in Boston served as the donor. Points on this clone: The antigen is unknown.

The length of the CDR3 is 15 residues. V shed 9 bases, J shed 0 bases, and the junction held 5 bases outside the gene matches. Germline V lookup: CDR1 KGHDR, CDR2 SFDVKD. General study points: Responses of T cells in total may have been underestimated by the TCR breadth and depth analyses. After vaccination, reports described spike-specific CD8+ and CD4+ T cell responses as showing substantial breadth.

Profiling relied on immunoSEQ multiplex PCR, and the TCRdb table lists in-frame clones only, not all of them. The table records some 640,000 clones, roughly 90% of them present only once. This sequence joins TRBV24-1 and TRBJ2-2; 8 positions agree with TRBD1. Sequences were derived from peripheral blood, sampled in a trial of Ad26.COV2.S vaccine versus placebo. The TCR sequence derives from a person between 18 and 59 years old who received the Ad26.COV2.S COVID-19 vaccine or a placebo. CDR3 sequence (DNA): TGTGCCACCGGGGACAGGACGTCGAACACCGGGGAGCTGTTTTTT. Amino acid sequence: CATGDRTSNTGELFF.